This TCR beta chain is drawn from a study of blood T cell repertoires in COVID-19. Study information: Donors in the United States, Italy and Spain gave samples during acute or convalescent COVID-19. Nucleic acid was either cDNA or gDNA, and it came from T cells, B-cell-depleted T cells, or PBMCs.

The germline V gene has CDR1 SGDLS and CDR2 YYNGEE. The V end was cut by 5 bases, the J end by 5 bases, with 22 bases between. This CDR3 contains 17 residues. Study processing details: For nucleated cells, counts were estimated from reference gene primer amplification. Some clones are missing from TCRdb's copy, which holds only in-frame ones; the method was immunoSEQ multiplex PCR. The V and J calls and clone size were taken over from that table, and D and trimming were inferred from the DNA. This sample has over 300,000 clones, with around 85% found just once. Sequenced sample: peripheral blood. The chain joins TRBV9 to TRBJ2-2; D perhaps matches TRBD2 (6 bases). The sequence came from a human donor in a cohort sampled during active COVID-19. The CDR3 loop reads CASSAGIGGMETGELFF. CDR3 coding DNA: TGTGCCAGCAGTGCAGGCATAGGAGGGATGGAGACCGGGGAGCTGTTTTTT.